This T cell receptor beta chain stems from a study of cytomegalovirus exposure and HLA in healthy donors. PCR involved 60 Vbeta and 13 Jbeta primers. Assay: immunoSEQ multiplex PCR; the TCRdb copy retains only in-frame clones and omits some. The table records under 150,000 clones, just under 80% of them present only once. The ends lost 5 bases at V and 3 bases at J; junction bases unmatched: 5. There are 15 residues in the CDR3. In germline, CDR1 is SEHNR, CDR2 FQNEAQ (reference sequence). The chain joins TRBV7-9 to TRBJ1-2; 11 positions agree with TRBD1. Sequenced input: PBMCs. This sequence originates from a man aged 25-40 years in good health and CMV-seronegative. The CDR3 DNA is TGTGCCAGCAGCGAAGGGACAGGGGGTGACTATGGCTACACCTTC. The encoded protein is CASSEGTGGDYGYTF.